The 3 T cell receptor beta chains listed next were all sequenced from one sample in a study of tumor-infiltrating lymphocytes in primary liver carcinoma. From about 20-30 mg of unsorted bulk tissue, DNA and RNA were co-extracted together. With roughly 500 ng total RNA as template and a constant-region primer, TCR beta cDNA was made. Libraries of TCR beta came from three nested multiplex PCR rounds with slightly modified ARM-PCR. TRBV1-TRBV30 forward primers paired with a C-beta reverse primer drove the first two PCR rounds, about 9 cycles each. TCRdb reprocessed the multiplex PCR reads via MiXCR and lists one record per CDR3 protein. This sample yields 70,000 to 75,000 distinct CDR3 sequences, of which roughly 69% are seen a single time; roughly 26% belongs to the top ten. Material: liver tumor tissue from sampling region 4. Subset denoted: tumor region T4, right-lateral pole. The receptors originated from a man in his forties with primary liver carcinoma and hepatitis B virus infection.

Many counts were recorded for this clonotype. The rearrangement links TRBV12-3 or TRBV12-4 to TRBJ2-2; D call uncertain. The CDR3 length is 12 residues. Trimming removed 5 bases at V and 5 bases at J, with 6 bases between. In DNA, the CDR3 is TGTGCCAGCAGTCCCGGGACCGGGGAGCTGTTTTTT. It encodes CASSPGTGELFF.

Comment on this clonotype: This may be a read error, as it is one base from a much larger clone. The CDR3 does not close with the conserved phenylalanine or tryptophan, likely indicating a read error. The CDR3 DNA is TGCGCCAGCAGCAGAACTAGCGGGTCCTACGAGCAGTACCTC. Its protein product is CASSRTSGSYEQYL. The genes are TRBV5-1 and TRBJ2-7; 9 positions match TRBD2. Trimming at V came to 4 bases and at J to 1 base, leaving 3 bases not matched to a gene. Germline loops: CDR1 SGHRS, CDR2 YFSETQ. This CDR3 comprises 14 residues.

A word on this clonotype: A much larger clone differs by one base, so this may be a read error. The chain joins TRBV25-1 to TRBJ2-5, with D possibly TRBD2 on 5 matching bases. The CDR3 runs 16 residues. CDR1 and CDR2 (germline): MGHDK, SYGVNS. The V gene lost 8 bases and the J gene lost 5 bases, with 24 bases spanning the gap. The CDR3 nucleotides are TGTGCCAGCTGCGTCTCATGGGGAGATGGGATCGAGACCCAGTACTTC. Its protein product is CASCVSWGDGIETQYF.